The rows below give T cell receptor beta chains drawn from one sample of a study of human T cells and chemical hapten exposure. In TCRdb, the RACE reads were re-called with MiXCR into one record per CDR3 protein. The table shows fewer than 300,000 distinct CDR3 sequences, with 7% to 10% occurring only once. Sequencing was performed on whole blood, taken in connection with sensitization to the hapten diphenylcyclopropenone (DPC). The receptors shown here come from a middle-aged woman with alopecia areata. Some clones in this sample may be carry-over from other donors' samples. CDR3s include the opening cysteine and the closing phenylalanine or tryptophan. D genes are given only for firm matches. Part of the rows lack a size; the others show once, few, many or a class for expanded clones.

J gene,V gene,D gene,clone size,CDR3 DNA,CDR3 protein
TRBJ2-3,TRBV6-2/TRBV6-3,TRBD2,-,TGTGCCAGCAGCTCTAGCGGGAGCGGGGCAGATACGCAGTATTTT,CASSSSGSGADTQYF
TRBJ1-6,TRBV7-3,-,few,TGTGCCAGCAGCTCTATCATTAATTCACCCCTCCACTTT,CASSSIINSPLHF
TRBJ2-5,TRBV7-8,-,-,TGTGCCAGCAGCTTAGGGACAATCCGGGGGGAGACCCAGTACTTC,CASSLGTIRGETQYF
TRBJ1-1,TRBV5-1,-,few,TGCGCCAGCAGCTTTTTGTCGGACTTTGCCACTGAAGCTTTCTTT,CASSFLSDFATEAFF
TRBJ2-2,TRBV3-1,TRBD2,-,TGTGCCAGCAGCCCTCCTAGCGCGGGAGGTTACACCGGGGAGCTGTTTTTT,CASSPPSAGGYTGELFF
TRBJ1-6,TRBV28,-,few,TGTGCCAGCAGTTTCCGGGTTTCACCCCTCCACTTT,CASSFRVSPLHF
TRBJ2-7,TRBV6-2/TRBV6-3,-,few,TGTGCCAGCAGCCAAGGAGGGGGGCTCTCCTACGAGCAGTACTTC,CASSQGGGLSYEQYF
TRBJ2-5,TRBV9,TRBD1,-,TGTGCCAGCAGCCCCAACGAACAGGGGAGGACCCAGTACTTC,CASSPNEQGRTQYF
TRBJ2-7,TRBV19,-,-,TGTGCCAGTAGTTTCGGAAGAACCTACGAGCAGTACTTC,CASSFGRTYEQYF
TRBJ2-5,TRBV29-1,TRBD1,few,TGCAGCGGGCAGGGGGCCCAAGAGACCCAGTACTTC,CSGQGAQETQYF
TRBJ1-4,TRBV12-3/TRBV12-4,-,many,TGTGCCAGCAGGGGACATGCTGCAACTAATGAAAAACTGTTTTTT,CASRGHAATNEKLFF